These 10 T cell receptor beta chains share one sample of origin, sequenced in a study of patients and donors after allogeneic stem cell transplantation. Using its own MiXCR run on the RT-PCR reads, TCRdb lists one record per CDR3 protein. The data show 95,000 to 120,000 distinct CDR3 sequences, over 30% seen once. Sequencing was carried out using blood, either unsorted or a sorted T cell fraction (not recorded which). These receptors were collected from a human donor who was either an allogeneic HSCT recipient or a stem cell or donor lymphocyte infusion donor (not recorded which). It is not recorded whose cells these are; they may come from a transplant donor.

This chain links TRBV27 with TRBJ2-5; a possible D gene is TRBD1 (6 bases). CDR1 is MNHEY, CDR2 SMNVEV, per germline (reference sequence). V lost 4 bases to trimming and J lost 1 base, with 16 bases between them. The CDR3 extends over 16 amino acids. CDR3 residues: CASSSTYSRGQETQYF. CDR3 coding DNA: TGTGCCAGCAGTTCAACCTACTCCAGGGGCCAAGAGACCCAGTACTTC.

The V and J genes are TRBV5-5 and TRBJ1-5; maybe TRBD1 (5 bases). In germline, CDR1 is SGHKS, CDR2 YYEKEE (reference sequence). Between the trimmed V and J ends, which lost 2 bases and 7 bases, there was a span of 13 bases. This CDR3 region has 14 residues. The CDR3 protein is CASSLLQVGQPQHF. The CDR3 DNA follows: TGTGCCAGCAGCTTATTACAGGTGGGCCAGCCCCAGCATTTT.

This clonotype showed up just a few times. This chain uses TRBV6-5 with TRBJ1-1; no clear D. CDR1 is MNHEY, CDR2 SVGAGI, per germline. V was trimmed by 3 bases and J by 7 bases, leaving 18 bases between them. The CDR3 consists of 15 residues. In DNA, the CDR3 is TGTGCCAGCAGTTATCCCACGGGAGGGCCAAGTGAAGCTTTCTTT. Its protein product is CASSYPTGGPSEAFF.

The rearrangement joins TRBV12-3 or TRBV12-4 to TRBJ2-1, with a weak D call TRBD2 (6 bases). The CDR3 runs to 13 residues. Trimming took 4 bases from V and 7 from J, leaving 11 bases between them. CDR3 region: CASSWGLQNEQFF. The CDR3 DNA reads TGTGCCAGCAGTTGGGGACTGCAAAATGAGCAGTTCTTC.

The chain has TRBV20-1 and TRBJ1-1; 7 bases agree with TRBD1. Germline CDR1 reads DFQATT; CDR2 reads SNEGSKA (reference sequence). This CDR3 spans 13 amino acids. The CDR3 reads CSHFTGEGTEAFF. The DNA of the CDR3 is TGCAGCCATTTTACAGGGGAGGGGACTGAAGCTTTCTTT.

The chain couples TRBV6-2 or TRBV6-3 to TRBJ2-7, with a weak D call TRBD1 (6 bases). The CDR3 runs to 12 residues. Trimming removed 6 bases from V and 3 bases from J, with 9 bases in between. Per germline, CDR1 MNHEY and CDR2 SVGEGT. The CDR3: CASRTGIYEQYF. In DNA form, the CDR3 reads TGTGCCAGCAGGACAGGAATCTACGAGCAGTACTTC.

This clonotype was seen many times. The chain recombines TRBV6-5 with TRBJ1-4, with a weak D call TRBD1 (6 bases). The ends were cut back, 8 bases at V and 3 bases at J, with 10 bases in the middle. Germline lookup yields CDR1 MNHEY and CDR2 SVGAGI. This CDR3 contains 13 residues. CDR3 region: CASRDTANEKLFF. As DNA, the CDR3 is TGTGCCAGCCGGGACACCGCTAATGAAAAACTGTTTTTT.

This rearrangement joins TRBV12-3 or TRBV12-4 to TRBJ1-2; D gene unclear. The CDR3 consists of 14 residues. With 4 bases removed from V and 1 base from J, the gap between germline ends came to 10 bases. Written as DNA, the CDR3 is TGTGCCAGCAGTTGGGCCAGCCTTAACTATGGCTACACCTTC. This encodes CASSWASLNYGYTF.

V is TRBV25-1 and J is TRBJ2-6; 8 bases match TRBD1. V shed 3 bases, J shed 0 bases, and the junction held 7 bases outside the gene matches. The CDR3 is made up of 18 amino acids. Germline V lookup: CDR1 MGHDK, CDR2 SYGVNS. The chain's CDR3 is CASSEPGQGRSGANVLTF. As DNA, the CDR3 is TGTGCCAGCAGTGAGCCCGGACAGGGTCGCTCTGGGGCCAACGTCCTGACTTTC.

The CDR3 reads CSAPDRAAFF. CDR3 bases: TGCAGTGCCCCGGACAGGGCAGCTTTCTTT. The chain employs TRBV20-1 and TRBJ1-1; 8 bases fit TRBD1. Germline-derived CDR1 and CDR2 are DFQATT and SNEGSKA (reference sequence). This CDR3 has 10 residues. Trimming removed 6 bases from V and 10 bases from J; junction bases left unmatched: 4.